Listed here is a single T cell receptor (beta chain). Antigen: not known. The same CDR3 can be traced to other DNA sequences in this sample. TCRdb's table, derived via immunoSEQ multiplex PCR, lists solely in-frame clones and lacks some. Of some 800,000 clones in the sample, over 90% were seen once. Positively selected for CCR7, the CD45RO-negative cells used as naive CD8 cells excluded terminally differentiated effector memory CD45RA+ cells. Healthy and HIV-negative, the adult donors had no recent acute infections or vaccinations. This specimen comes from a study of shared clonotypes between healthy human individuals. Study observations and caveats: In contrast to clonotypes shared by all four donors, non-shared clonotypes had lower generation probabilities. Between a handful of donors, naive CD4 clonotypes were shared at a level of about 5%. A generally larger estimated richness was seen in naive subsets than in memory subsets.

Trimming took 2 bases from V and 2 from J; bases not matched to a gene: 8. The CDR3 loop spans 17 amino acids. Germline assignment: CDR1 SGHRS and CDR2 YFSETQ. This chain links TRBV5-1 with TRBJ2-7; 12 positions agree with TRBD2. The receptor was derived from a man aged 25 to 40 in good health. The sequenced sample consisted of naive CD8+ T cells sorted from blood. CDR3: CASSFIPSGRVAYEQYF. The CDR3 bases are TGCGCCAGCAGCTTTATCCCTAGCGGGAGGGTGGCCTACGAGCAGTACTTC.